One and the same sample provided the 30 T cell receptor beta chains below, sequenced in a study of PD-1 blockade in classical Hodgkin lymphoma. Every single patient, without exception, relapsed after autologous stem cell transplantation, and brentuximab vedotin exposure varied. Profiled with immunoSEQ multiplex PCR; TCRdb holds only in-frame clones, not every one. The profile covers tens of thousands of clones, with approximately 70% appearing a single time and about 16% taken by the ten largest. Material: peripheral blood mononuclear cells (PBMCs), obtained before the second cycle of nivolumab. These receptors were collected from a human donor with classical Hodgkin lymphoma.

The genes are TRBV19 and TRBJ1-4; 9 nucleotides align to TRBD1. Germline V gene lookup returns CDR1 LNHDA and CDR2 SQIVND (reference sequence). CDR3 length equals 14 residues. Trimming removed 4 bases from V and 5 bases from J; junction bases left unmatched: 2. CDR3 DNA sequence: TGTGCCAGTAGTAACAGGGGGCTAAATGAAAAACTGTTTTTT. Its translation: CASSNRGLNEKLFF.

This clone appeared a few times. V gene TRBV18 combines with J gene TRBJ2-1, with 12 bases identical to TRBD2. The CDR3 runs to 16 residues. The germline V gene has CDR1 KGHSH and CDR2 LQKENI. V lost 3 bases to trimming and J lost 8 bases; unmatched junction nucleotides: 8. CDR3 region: CASSPRLAGGQDEQFF. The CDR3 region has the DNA TGTGCCAGCTCACCTCGCCTAGCGGGGGGGCAGGATGAGCAGTTCTTC.

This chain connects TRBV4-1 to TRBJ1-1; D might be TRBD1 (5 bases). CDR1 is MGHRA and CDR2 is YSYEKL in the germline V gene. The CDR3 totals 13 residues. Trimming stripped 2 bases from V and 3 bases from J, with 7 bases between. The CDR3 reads CASSQRGDTEAFF. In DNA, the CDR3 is TGCGCCAGCAGCCAACGGGGGGACACTGAAGCTTTCTTT.

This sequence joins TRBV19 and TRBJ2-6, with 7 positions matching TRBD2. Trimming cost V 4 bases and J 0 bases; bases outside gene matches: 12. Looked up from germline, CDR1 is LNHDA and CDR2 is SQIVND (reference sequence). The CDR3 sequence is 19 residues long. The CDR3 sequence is CASSTIGGGRNSGANVLTF. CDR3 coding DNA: TGTGCCAGTAGTACAATAGGCGGGGGACGGAACTCTGGGGCCAACGTCCTGACTTTC.

CDR3 sequence (DNA): TGTGCCAGCAGCTTAGACCGGTACGAGCAGTACTTC. Encoded protein: CASSLDRYEQYF. The genes are TRBV11-2 and TRBJ2-7; unclear D gene. The germline V gene encodes CDR1 SGHAT and CDR2 FQNNGV. V lost 0 bases, J lost 4 bases, and 4 bases lay in between. This CDR3 comprises 12 residues.

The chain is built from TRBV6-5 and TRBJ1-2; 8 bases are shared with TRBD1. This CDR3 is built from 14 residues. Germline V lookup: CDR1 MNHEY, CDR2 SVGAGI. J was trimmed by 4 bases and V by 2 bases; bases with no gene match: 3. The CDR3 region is CASSYEGTGYGYTF. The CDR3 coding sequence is TGTGCCAGCAGTTACGAGGGGACAGGCTATGGCTACACCTTC.

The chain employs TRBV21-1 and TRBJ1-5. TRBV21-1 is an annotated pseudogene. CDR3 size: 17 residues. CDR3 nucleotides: TGTGCCAGCAGCCCCGTTATGCCGAAAGCCAAATCGCAGCCCCAGCATTTT. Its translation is CASSPVMPKAKSQPQHF.

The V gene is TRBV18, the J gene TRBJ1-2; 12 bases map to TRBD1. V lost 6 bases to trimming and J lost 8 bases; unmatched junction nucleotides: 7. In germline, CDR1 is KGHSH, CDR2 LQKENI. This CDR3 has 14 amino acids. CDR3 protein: CASSGTGGAEGYTF. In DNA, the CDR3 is TGTGCCAGCTCGGGGACAGGGGGCGCAGAGGGCTACACCTTC.

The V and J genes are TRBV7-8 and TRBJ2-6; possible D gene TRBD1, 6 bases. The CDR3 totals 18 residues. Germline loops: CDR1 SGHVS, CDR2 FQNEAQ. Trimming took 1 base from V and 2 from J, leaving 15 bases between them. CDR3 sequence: CASSLDETRGPGANVLTF. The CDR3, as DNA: TGTGCCAGCAGCTTAGACGAAACCAGGGGCCCTGGGGCCAACGTCCTGACTTTC.

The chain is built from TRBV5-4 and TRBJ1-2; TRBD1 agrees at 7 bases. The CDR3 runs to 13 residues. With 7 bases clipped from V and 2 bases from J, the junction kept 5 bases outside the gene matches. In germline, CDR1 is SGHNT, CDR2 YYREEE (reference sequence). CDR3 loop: CASGTVTNYGYTF. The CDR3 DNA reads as TGTGCCAGCGGGACAGTGACGAACTATGGCTACACCTTC.

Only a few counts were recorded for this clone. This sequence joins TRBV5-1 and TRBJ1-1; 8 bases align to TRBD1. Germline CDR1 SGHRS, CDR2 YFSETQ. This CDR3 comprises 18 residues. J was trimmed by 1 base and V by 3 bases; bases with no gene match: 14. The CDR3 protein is CASSSTLRGDRKNTEAFF. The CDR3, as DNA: TGCGCCAGCAGCTCAACACTAAGAGGGGACAGGAAGAACACTGAAGCTTTCTTT. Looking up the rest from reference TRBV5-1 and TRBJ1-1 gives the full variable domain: KAGVTQTPRYLIKTRGQQVTLSCSPISGHRSVSWYQQTPGQGLQFLFEYFSETQRNKGNFPGRFSGRQFSNSRSEMNVSTLELGDSALYLCASSSTLRGDRKNTEAFFGQGTRLTVV.

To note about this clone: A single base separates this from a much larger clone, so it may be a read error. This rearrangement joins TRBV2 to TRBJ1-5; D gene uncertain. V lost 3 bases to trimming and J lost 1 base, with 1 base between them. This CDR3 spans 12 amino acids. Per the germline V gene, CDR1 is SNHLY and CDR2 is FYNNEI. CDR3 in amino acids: CASSDSNQPQHF. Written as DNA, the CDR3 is TGTGCCAGCAGTGACAGCAATCAGCCCCAGCATTTT.

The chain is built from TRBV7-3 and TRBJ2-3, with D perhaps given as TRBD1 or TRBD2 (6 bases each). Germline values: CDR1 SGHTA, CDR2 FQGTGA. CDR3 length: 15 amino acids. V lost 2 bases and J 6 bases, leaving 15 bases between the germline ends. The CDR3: CASSLGGHPGDTQYF. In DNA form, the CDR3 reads TGTGCCAGCAGCTTAGGGGGGCACCCAGGCGATACGCAGTATTTT.

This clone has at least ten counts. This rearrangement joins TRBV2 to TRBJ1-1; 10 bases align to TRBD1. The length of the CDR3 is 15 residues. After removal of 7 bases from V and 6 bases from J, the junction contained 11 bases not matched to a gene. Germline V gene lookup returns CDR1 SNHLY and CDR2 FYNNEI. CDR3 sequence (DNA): TGTGCCAGCAAAGGGGGGCCCGGGACAGGGGCTGAAGCTTTCTTT. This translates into CASKGGPGTGAEAFF.

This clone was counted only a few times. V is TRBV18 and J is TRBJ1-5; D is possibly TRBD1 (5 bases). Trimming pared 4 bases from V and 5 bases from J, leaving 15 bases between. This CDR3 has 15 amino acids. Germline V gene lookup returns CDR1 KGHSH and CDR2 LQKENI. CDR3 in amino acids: CASSLGGGTDQPQHF. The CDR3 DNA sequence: TGTGCCAGCTCACTCGGAGGAGGGACGGATCAGCCCCAGCATTTT.

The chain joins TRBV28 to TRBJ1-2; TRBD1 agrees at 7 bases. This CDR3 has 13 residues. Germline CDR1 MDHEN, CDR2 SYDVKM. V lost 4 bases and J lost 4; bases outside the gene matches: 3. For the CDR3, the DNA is TGTGCCAGCAGTTCGGGACAGTTCTATGGCTACACCTTC. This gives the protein CASSSGQFYGYTF.

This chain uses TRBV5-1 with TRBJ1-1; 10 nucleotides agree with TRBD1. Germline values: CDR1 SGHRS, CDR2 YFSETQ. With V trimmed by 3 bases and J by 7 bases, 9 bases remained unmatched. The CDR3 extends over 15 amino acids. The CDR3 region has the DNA TGCGCCAGCAGCTCGACACGACAGGGGGCAAATGAAGCTTTCTTT. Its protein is CASSSTRQGANEAFF. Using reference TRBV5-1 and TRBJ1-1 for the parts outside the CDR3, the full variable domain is KAGVTQTPRYLIKTRGQQVTLSCSPISGHRSVSWYQQTPGQGLQFLFEYFSETQRNKGNFPGRFSGRQFSNSRSEMNVSTLELGDSALYLCASSSTRQGANEAFFGQGTRLTVV.

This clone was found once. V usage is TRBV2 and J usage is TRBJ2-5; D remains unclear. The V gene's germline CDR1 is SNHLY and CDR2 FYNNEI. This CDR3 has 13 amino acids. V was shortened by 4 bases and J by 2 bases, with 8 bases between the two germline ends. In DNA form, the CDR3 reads TGTGCCAGCAGTGCCGGCTGGCAAGAGACCCAGTACTTC. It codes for CASSAGWQETQYF.

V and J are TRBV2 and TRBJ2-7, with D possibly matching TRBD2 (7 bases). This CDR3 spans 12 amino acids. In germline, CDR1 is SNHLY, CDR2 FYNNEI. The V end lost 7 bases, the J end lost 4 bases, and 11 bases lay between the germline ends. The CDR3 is CASTGGAYEQYV. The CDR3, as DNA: TGTGCCAGCACTGGGGGGGCATACGAGCAGTACGTC.

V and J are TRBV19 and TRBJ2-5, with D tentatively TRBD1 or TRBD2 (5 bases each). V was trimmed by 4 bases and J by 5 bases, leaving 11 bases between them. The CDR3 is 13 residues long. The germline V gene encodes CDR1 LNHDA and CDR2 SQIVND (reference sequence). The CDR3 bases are TGTGCCAGTAGTAGGGGACCGGGGGAGACCCAGTACTTC. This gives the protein CASSRGPGETQYF.

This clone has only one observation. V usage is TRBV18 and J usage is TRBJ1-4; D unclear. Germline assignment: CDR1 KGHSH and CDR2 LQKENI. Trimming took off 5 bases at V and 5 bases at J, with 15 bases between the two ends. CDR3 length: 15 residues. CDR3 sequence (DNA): TGTGCCAGCTCAACCCCCCAGCACCTCAATGAAAAACTGTTTTTT. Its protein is CASSTPQHLNEKLFF.

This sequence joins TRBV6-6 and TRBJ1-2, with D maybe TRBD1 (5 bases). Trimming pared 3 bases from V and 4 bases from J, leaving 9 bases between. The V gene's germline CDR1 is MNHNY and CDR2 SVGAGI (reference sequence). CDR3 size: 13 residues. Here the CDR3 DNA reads TGTGCCAGCAGTTATCTACAGGCCTATGGCTACACCTTC. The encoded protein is CASSYLQAYGYTF.

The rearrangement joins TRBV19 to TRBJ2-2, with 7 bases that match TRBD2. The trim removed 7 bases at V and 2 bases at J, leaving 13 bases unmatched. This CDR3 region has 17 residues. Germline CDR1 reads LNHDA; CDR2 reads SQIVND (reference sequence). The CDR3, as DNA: TGTGCCAGTATAAGGCATGGCCTAGCGGCAAACACCGGGGAGCTGTTTTTT. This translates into CASIRHGLAANTGELFF.

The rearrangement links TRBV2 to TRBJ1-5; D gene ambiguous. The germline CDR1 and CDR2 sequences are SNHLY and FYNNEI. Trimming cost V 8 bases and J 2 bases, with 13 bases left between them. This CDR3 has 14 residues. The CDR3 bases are TGTGCCAGCTCTAAGGACTGGGGCAATCAGCCCCAGCATTTT. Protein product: CASSKDWGNQPQHF. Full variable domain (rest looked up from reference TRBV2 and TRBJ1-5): EPEVTQTPSHQVTQMGQEVILRCVPISNHLYFYWYRQILGQKVEFLVSFYNNEISEKSEIFDDQFSVERPDGSNFTLKIRSTKLEDSAMYFCASSKDWGNQPQHFGDGTRLSIL.

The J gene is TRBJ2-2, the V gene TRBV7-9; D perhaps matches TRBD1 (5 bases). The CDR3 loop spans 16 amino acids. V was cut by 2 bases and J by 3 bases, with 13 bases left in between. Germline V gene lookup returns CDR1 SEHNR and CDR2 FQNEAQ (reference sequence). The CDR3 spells CASSLSQGWHTGELFF. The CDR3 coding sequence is TGTGCCAGCAGCTTAAGTCAGGGCTGGCACACCGGGGAGCTGTTTTTT.

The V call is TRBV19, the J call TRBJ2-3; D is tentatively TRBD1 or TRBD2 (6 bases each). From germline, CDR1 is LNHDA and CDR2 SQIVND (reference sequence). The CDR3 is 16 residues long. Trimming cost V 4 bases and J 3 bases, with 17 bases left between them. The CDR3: CASSTRRGRFTDTQYF. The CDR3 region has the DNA TGTGCCAGTAGTACCCGACGGGGGCGATTTACAGATACGCAGTATTTT.

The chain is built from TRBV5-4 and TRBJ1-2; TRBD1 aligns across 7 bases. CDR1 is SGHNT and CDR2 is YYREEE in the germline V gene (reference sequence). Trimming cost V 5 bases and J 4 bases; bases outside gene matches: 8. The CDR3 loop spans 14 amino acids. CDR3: CASSPTGSAYGYTF. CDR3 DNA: TGTGCCAGCAGTCCGACAGGGTCGGCCTATGGCTACACCTTC.

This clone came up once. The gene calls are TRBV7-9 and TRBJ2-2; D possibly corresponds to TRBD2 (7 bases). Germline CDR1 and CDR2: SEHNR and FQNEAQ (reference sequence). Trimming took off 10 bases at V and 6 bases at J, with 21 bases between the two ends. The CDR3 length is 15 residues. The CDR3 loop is CATGGAGAFPGELFF. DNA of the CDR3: TGTGCCACGGGGGGCGCGGGGGCTTTCCCCGGGGAGCTGTTTTTT.

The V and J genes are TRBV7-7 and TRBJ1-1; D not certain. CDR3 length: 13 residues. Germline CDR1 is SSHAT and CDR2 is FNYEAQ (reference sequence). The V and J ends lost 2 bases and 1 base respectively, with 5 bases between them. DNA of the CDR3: TGTGCCAGCAGCTTAAGCCAGAACACTGAAGCTTTCTTT. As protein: CASSLSQNTEAFF.

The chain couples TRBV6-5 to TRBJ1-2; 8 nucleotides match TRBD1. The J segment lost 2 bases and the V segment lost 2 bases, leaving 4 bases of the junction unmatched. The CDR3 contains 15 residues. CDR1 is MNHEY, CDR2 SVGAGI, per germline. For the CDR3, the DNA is TGTGCCAGCAGTTACGCGGCAGGGGGCAACTATGGCTACACCTTC. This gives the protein CASSYAAGGNYGYTF.